The next 19 T cell receptor beta chains were all read from a single sample in a study of regulatory T cells in long-lasting Graves disease. Arm-PCR of CDR3 regions with iRepertoire HTBI primers generated TCR beta libraries. TCRdb reprocessed the multiplex PCR reads with MiXCR, giving one entry per CDR3 protein. The table shows some 400,000 distinct CDR3 sequences, with more than 13% occurring only once. Documented time point: newly diagnosed GD, antithyroid drugs for less than 3 months. After RNA was extracted from PBMCs, the TCR library was made from it. This sample was also put to use in a study of T cells in Graves' hyperthyroidism and ophthalmopathy.

The source material was peripheral blood mononuclear cells (PBMCs), sampled at new diagnosis, from a patient treated with antithyroid drugs. These receptors were collected from a woman in her thirties with Graves disease.

Comments on this clonotype: This may be a read error: a much more frequent sequence differs by one nucleotide. The J gene is TRBJ2-5, the V gene TRBV2, with D possibly matching TRBD2 (6 bases). Germline assignment: CDR1 SNHLY and CDR2 FYNNEI. CDR3 length: 19 residues. The CDR3 loop is CATSGAWQTALGAGETQYF. CDR3 coding DNA: TGTGCCACCAGTGGGGCTTGGCAAACCGCCCTCGGGGCGGGGGAGACCCAGTACTTC.

This clonotype was seen a handful of times. The chain combines TRBV30 with TRBJ1-2; perhaps TRBD1 as D (5 bases). The V gene's germline CDR1 is GTSNPN and CDR2 SVGIG (reference sequence). The CDR3 is 13 residues long. Between the trimmed V and J ends, which lost 8 bases and 8 bases, there was a span of 21 bases. For the CDR3, the DNA is TGTGCCCTCACCCCCCCGGGGCGAATAGGCTACACCTTC. This sequence encodes CALTPPGRIGYTF.

The chain links TRBV19 to TRBJ2-7, with TRBD1 identical over 11 bases. The CDR3 covers 14 residues. The trim removed 7 bases at V and 2 bases at J, leaving 4 bases unmatched. Germline V gene data show CDR1 as LNHDA and CDR2 as SQIVND (reference sequence). The CDR3 DNA is TGTGCCAGTACCGCGGGACAGGGGGCCTACGAGCAGTACTTC. Protein: CASTAGQGAYEQYF.

This clonotype was found many times. V usage is TRBV27 and J usage is TRBJ2-1, with 7 bases lining up with TRBD2. The germline gives CDR1 MNHEY, CDR2 SMNVEV (reference sequence). CDR3 length: 15 residues. J gave up 3 bases and V 2 bases, and 4 bases lay outside the gene matches. DNA for the CDR3: TGTGCCAGCAGTTTAAGAGGGAGGGACTACAATGAGCAGTTCTTC. Residues: CASSLRGRDYNEQFF.

This clonotype has a count of ten or more. The rearrangement links TRBV28 to TRBJ1-5, with D tentatively TRBD1 (5 bases). The V end was cut by 8 bases, the J end by 1 base, with 12 bases between. The CDR3 contains 14 residues. CDR1 MDHEN and CDR2 SYDVKM come from the germline V gene. CDR3 in DNA: TGTGCCAGCTTTCAGGGTTTGAGCAATCAGCCCCAGCATTTT. Protein sequence: CASFQGLSNQPQHF.

This clonotype was seen a few times. This chain links TRBV6-1 with TRBJ1-1, with D unresolved. Trimming shortened V by 1 base and J by 8 bases, and 14 bases separated the two germline ends. The CDR3 totals 14 residues. Germline CDR1 reads MNHNS; CDR2 reads SASEGT. The chain's CDR3 is CASSEERSSREAFF. Written as DNA, the CDR3 is TGTGCCAGCAGTGAAGAGAGAAGCAGCCGGGAAGCTTTCTTT.

This clonotype has a count of ten or more. The genes are TRBV20-1 and TRBJ2-7; TRBD2 agrees at 10 bases. Germline V gives CDR1 DFQATT, CDR2 SNEGSKA (reference sequence). The CDR3 loop spans 13 amino acids. With V trimmed by 6 bases and J by 1 base, 3 bases remained unmatched. The chain's CDR3 is CSAETSGSYEQYF. The DNA of the CDR3 is TGCAGTGCCGAGACTAGCGGGTCCTACGAGCAGTACTTC.

A few counts support this clonotype. The V and J genes are TRBV10-3 and TRBJ1-5, with a possible D match to TRBD1 (5 bases). Germline CDR1 ENHRY, CDR2 SYGVKD. The CDR3 consists of 14 residues. V lost 3 bases and J lost 3, with 9 bases in between. CDR3 nucleotides: TGTGCCATCAGTGATGGGGGGATCAATCAGCCCCAGCATTTT. The encoded protein is CAISDGGINQPQHF.

This clonotype has a count of ten or more. The chain carries TRBV7-3 and TRBJ2-7; 9 bases map to TRBD2. This CDR3 has 17 residues. CDR1 SGHTA and CDR2 FQGTGA come from the germline V gene. V trimming: 1 base; J trimming: 2 bases; junction bases outside the gene matches: 9. CDR3 region: CASSLKPGSGSPYEQYF. The CDR3 region has the DNA TGTGCCAGCAGCTTAAAACCGGGTAGCGGGAGTCCCTACGAGCAGTACTTC.

This clonotype was recorded at least ten times. V is TRBV7-9 and J is TRBJ2-1; tentatively, D is TRBD2 (5 bases). Trimming cost V 6 bases and J 7 bases, with 19 bases left between them. The CDR3 covers 15 residues. CDR1 is SEHNR, CDR2 FQNEAQ, per germline (reference sequence). CDR3 residues: CASSAVLRAGNEQFF. DNA of the CDR3: TGTGCCAGCAGTGCCGTCTTGAGGGCGGGTAATGAGCAGTTCTTC.

This clonotype was detected ten times or more. This chain connects TRBV29-1 to TRBJ1-1; TRBD1 might be the D (6 bases). Per the germline V gene, CDR1 is SQVTM and CDR2 is ANQGSEA. The CDR3 is 11 amino acids. Trimming took off 8 bases at V and 7 bases at J, with 14 bases between the two ends. The chain's CDR3 is CSFRQAGEAFF. The CDR3 DNA reads TGCAGCTTTCGACAGGCGGGTGAAGCTTTCTTT.

This clonotype was detected a few times. CDR3: CAWSRTGLPDSPLHF. The CDR3, as DNA: TGTGCCTGGAGTAGGACAGGGCTGCCGGATTCACCCCTCCACTTT. V and J are TRBV30 and TRBJ1-6, with 8 bases aligning to TRBD1. CDR3 length: 15 amino acids. Germline V gene lookup returns CDR1 GTSNPN and CDR2 SVGIG (reference sequence). The J segment lost 8 bases and the V segment lost 2 bases, leaving 8 bases of the junction unmatched. Supplemented by reference TRBV30 and TRBJ1-6, the full variable domain reads SQTIHQWPATLVQPVGSPLSLECTVEGTSNPNLYWYRQAAGRGLQLLFYSVGIGQISSEVPQNLSASRPQDRQFILSSKKLLLSDSGFYLCAWSRTGLPDSPLHFGNGTRLTVT.

This clonotype was observed many times. This chain joins TRBV28 and TRBJ1-5, with 10 bases matching TRBD1. The CDR3 contains 16 residues. Germline CDR1 MDHEN, CDR2 SYDVKM. V gave up 3 bases and J gave up 5 bases; unmatched junction bases: 7. The CDR3 coding sequence is TGTGCCAGCAGTTTCAGGGACAGGGGCTCTTATCAGCCCCAGCATTTT. Translated: CASSFRDRGSYQPQHF.

This clonotype was seen repeatedly, ten times or more. The genes are TRBV13 and TRBJ2-7; 15 bases fit TRBD2. The CDR3 has 15 residues. Trimming removed 3 bases from V and 6 bases from J; junction bases left unmatched: 3. Germline loops: CDR1 PRHDT, CDR2 FYEKMQ (reference sequence). CDR3 in amino acids: CASSFGLAGGIEQYF. For the CDR3, the DNA is TGTGCCAGCAGCTTTGGACTAGCGGGAGGGATCGAGCAGTACTTC.

On this clonotype: Since no conserved phenylalanine or tryptophan closes the CDR3, a read error is the likely cause. The genes are TRBV19 and TRBJ2-7, with D unresolved. Trimming cost V 3 bases and J 4 bases, with 13 bases left between them. Germline V gene data show CDR1 as LNHDA and CDR2 as SQIVND (reference sequence). The CDR3 covers 14 residues. CDR3 region: CASSMTSMDYEQYS. The CDR3 DNA follows: TGTGCCAGTAGTATGACCTCAATGGATTACGAGCAGTACTCC.

This clonotype has only one observation. This sequence joins TRBV11-3 and TRBJ2-5; 14 bases are shared with TRBD2. Germline trimming cut 1 base from V and 2 bases from J; bases unmatched to any gene: 9. The CDR3 length is 19 residues. Germline CDR1 is SGHNT and CDR2 is YENEEA. CDR3 DNA: TGTGCCAGCAGCTTAGGACTAGCGGGAGGGCCGATGAAGCAAGAGACCCAGTACTTC. Its protein product is CASSLGLAGGPMKQETQYF.

This clonotype was observed a few times. The genes are TRBV10-3 and TRBJ2-7; TRBD2 agrees at 14 bases. CDR1 and CDR2 from the germline V gene are ENHRY and SYGVKD. The CDR3 length is 19 residues. The J segment lost 2 bases and the V segment lost 6 bases, leaving 15 bases of the junction unmatched. DNA for the CDR3: TGTGCCATCAGCGAACTAAGGACTAGCGGGAGGCCCTTGGCCTACGAGCAGTACTTC. Translating gives CAISELRTSGRPLAYEQYF.

This clonotype has a count of ten or more. The CDR3 spells CASSFNSVYEQYF. CDR3 DNA: TGTGCCAGCAGTTTCAACTCGGTTTACGAGCAGTACTTC. V and J are TRBV27 and TRBJ2-7, with D unclear. Trimming left V 3 bases short and J 4 bases short, with 10 bases between. This CDR3 spans 13 amino acids. From germline, CDR1 is MNHEY and CDR2 SMNVEV (reference sequence).

This clonotype was seen repeatedly, ten times or more. J is TRBJ1-2 and V is TRBV5-1; D gene ambiguous. In germline, CDR1 is SGHRS, CDR2 YFSETQ. The V end was cut by 0 bases, the J end by 4 bases, with 10 bases between. The CDR3 has 14 amino acids. The CDR3 nucleotides read TGCGCCAGCAGCTTGGACGTCACATCCTATGGCTACACCTTC. This sequence encodes CASSLDVTSYGYTF.